A selection of T cell receptor beta chains follows, all from one sample in a study of CD8+ T cells in alopecia areata. Produced via immunoSEQ multiplex PCR; TCRdb's table is partial and in-frame only. The sample includes fewer than 100,000 clones, 50% to 75% of them seen just once. Here the sequenced sample was CD8+ T cells sorted from blood, taken at week 4, from a patient treated with tofacitinib. Receptors were obtained from a human donor with alopecia areata. The CDR3 runs from the conserved cysteine through the conserved F or W. D genes are given only for firm matches. Clone sizes are given selectively: once, few, many, or a class where the clone is expanded.

>-|TRBV30|TRBJ2-7|few
CAWSATYEQYF
TGTGCCTGGAGTGCCACCTACGAGCAGTACTTC
>-|TRBV27|TRBJ1-1|-
CASSYLGNTEAFF
TGTGCCAGCAGTTATCTCGGAAACACTGAAGCTTTCTTT
>TRBD1|TRBV10-3|TRBJ2-1|-
CAISESTGAYNEQFF
TGTGCCATCAGTGAGTCGACAGGGGCCTACAATGAGCAGTTCTTC
>-|TRBV30|TRBJ2-7|-
CACGGAYEQYF
TGTGCCTGCGGGGGTGCCTACGAGCAGTACTTC
>TRBD2|TRBV7-8|TRBJ2-5|-
CASSQEGTRGETQYF
TGTGCCAGCAGCCAAGAGGGGACTAGGGGGGAGACCCAGTACTTC
>-|TRBV29-1|TRBJ2-1|once
CSGTFRDPTYNEQFF
TGCAGCGGTACTTTCAGAGACCCCACCTACAATGAGCAGTTCTTC
>TRBD2|TRBV7-2|TRBJ2-5|-
CASRVPGGGGETQYF
TGTGCCAGCAGGGTACCCGGGGGGGGCGGAGAGACCCAGTACTTC
>-|TRBV27|TRBJ1-6|few
CASSMGALNSPLHF
TGTGCCAGCAGCATGGGGGCACTAAATTCACCCCTCCACTTT
>-|TRBV20-1|TRBJ1-2|-
CSAHSSNGYTF
TGCAGTGCCCACTCCTCGAATGGCTACACCTTC
>TRBD1|TRBV7-9|TRBJ2-7|-
CASSLEGGNSYEQYF
TGTGCCAGCAGCTTAGAAGGGGGCAATTCCTACGAGCAGTACTTC
>-|TRBV20-1|TRBJ2-2|-
CSARGPGELFF
TGCAGTGCTAGGGGTCCCGGGGAGCTGTTTTTT
>TRBD2|TRBV7-9|TRBJ2-7|few
CASSASGGPSYEQYF
TGTGCCAGCAGCGCGAGCGGGGGTCCCTCCTACGAGCAGTACTTC
>-|TRBV5-1|TRBJ2-7|few
CASSLTSYEQYF
TGCGCCAGCAGCTTGACTAGCTACGAGCAGTACTTC
>-|TRBV23-1|TRBJ2-7|few
CASPVPHEQYF
TGCGCCAGCCCCGTGCCCCACGAGCAGTACTTC
>-|TRBV25-1|TRBJ2-1|-
CASAQGNEQFF
TGTGCCAGCGCTCAGGGAAATGAGCAGTTCTTC
>TRBD2|TRBV10-3|TRBJ2-5|-
CAISESGTTGETQYF
TGTGCCATCAGTGAGAGCGGGACTACCGGTGAGACCCAGTACTTC
>-|TRBV7-8|TRBJ1-6|-
CASSLGGVTGNSPLHF
TGTGCCAGCAGCCTCGGCGGGGTAACGGGAAATTCACCCCTCCACTTT
>TRBD1|TRBV13|TRBJ2-1|few
CASSPPGQGDEQFF
TGTGCCAGCAGCCCGCCGGGACAGGGAGATGAGCAGTTCTTC
>-|TRBV5-4|TRBJ2-7|few
CASSFSSYEQYF
TGTGCCAGCAGCTTTAGCTCCTACGAGCAGTACTTC
>-|TRBV29-1|TRBJ2-1|-
CSVGAANYNEQFF
TGCAGCGTTGGAGCGGCAAATTACAATGAGCAGTTCTTC
>-|TRBV23-1|TRBJ2-3|-
CASSRCQGVDTQYF
TGCGCCAGCAGTCGGTGCCAGGGAGTAGATACGCAGTATTTT
>TRBD1|TRBV5-4|TRBJ2-3|few
CASYLGDRSTDTQYF
TGTGCCAGCTATTTGGGGGACAGGAGCACAGATACGCAGTATTTT
>TRBD1|TRBV4-1|TRBJ1-2|-
CASSQTVGTDGYTF
TGCGCCAGCAGCCAGACGGTGGGGACAGATGGCTACACCTTC
>TRBD2|TRBV4-3|TRBJ2-5|-
CASSWVAGGQETQYF
TGCGCCAGCAGTTGGGTAGCGGGGGGTCAAGAGACCCAGTACTTC
>-|TRBV5-6|TRBJ2-2|few
CASSLPQGNSGELFF
TGTGCCAGCAGCTTACCTCAGGGGAACTCCGGGGAGCTGTTTTTT
>TRBD1|TRBV7-2|TRBJ2-2|-
CASSGGTGEWGTGELFF
TGTGCCAGCAGCGGAGGGACAGGGGAGTGGGGCACCGGGGAGCTGTTTTTT
>TRBD1|TRBV6-5|TRBJ2-5|-
CASRERGRETQYF
TGTGCCAGCAGGGAGAGGGGGCGAGAGACCCAGTACTTC
>-|TRBV14|TRBJ1-2|-
CASSGPPLYGYTF
TGTGCCAGCAGTGGACCCCCGCTATATGGCTACACCTTC
>-|TRBV7-2|TRBJ2-7|-
CASSFYRDFTYEQYF
TGTGCCAGCAGCTTCTACCGGGACTTCACCTACGAGCAGTACTTC
>-|TRBV6-1|TRBJ2-1|once
CASSEAPGRRGAQFF
TGTGCCAGCAGTGAAGCGCCGGGGCGGCGGGGAGCGCAGTTCTTC
>-|TRBV29-1|TRBJ2-7|-
CSVVWQGRNEQYF
TGCAGCGTTGTTTGGCAGGGTCGAAACGAGCAGTACTTC
>-|TRBV15|TRBJ2-7|few
CATSRDSVEQYF
TGTGCCACCAGCAGAGATTCGGTCGAGCAGTACTTC
>TRBD2|TRBV9|TRBJ2-7|-
CASSVLAEGAYEQYF
TGTGCCAGCAGCGTACTAGCGGAAGGGGCCTACGAGCAGTACTTC
>TRBD1|TRBV25-1|TRBJ2-5|-
CASSGGQGAEETQYF
TGTGCCAGCAGTGGGGGACAGGGGGCGGAGGAGACCCAGTACTTC
>-|TRBV4-1|TRBJ2-5|-
CASSQVGRGKETQYF
TGCGCCAGCAGCCAAGTGGGTCGAGGGAAAGAGACCCAGTACTTC
>-|TRBV29-1|TRBJ2-2|-
CSVYGQNTGELFF
TGCAGCGTTTATGGACAGAACACCGGGGAGCTGTTTTTT
>TRBD2|TRBV5-1|TRBJ2-2|-
CASSLALRGGPEELFF
TGCGCCAGCAGCTTGGCGTTGCGGGGGGGCCCGGAGGAGCTGTTTTTT
>-|TRBV6-1|TRBJ1-1|-
CASSALEAFF
TGTGCCAGCAGTGCCCTTGAAGCTTTCTTT
>TRBD1|TRBV9|TRBJ2-7|-
CASSVGGTAYEQYF
TGTGCCAGCAGCGTAGGAGGGACAGCCTACGAGCAGTACTTC
>-|TRBV7-9|TRBJ2-2|many
CASSQTNTGELFF
TGTGCCAGCAGCCAAACGAACACCGGGGAGCTGTTTTTT
>-|TRBV27|TRBJ1-5|-
CASSLWGHQPQHF
TGTGCCAGCAGTTTATGGGGGCACCAGCCCCAGCATTTT
>TRBD2|TRBV29-1|TRBJ2-1|-
CSVEDPDGTSATYNEQFF
TGCAGCGTTGAAGATCCCGACGGGACTAGCGCTACCTACAATGAGCAGTTCTTC
>-|TRBV23-1|TRBJ1-5|few
CASSHGRACNQPQHF
TGCGCCAGCAGTCACGGCAGGGCTTGCAATCAGCCCCAGCATTTT